This TCR beta chain was documented in a study of blood T cells in healthy people across ages. General study points: The study regarded diversity estimates from one million T cells as underestimates.

Next came a second PCR, run for 7 to 11 cycles, which used a sample-barcoded 5' primer along with a J-beta primer mix. TCRdb reanalysed the 5' RACE reads using MiXCR and keeps one entry per CDR3 protein. The sample lists around 1,500,000 distinct CDR3 sequences, 25% to 30% occurring once. From germline, CDR1 is SGHRS and CDR2 YFSETQ. The CDR3 is 13 amino acids. Deletions cut 7 bases from V and 6 bases from J, with 17 bases between. Ten or more counts support this clonotype. As yet, its antigen is unknown. Peripheral blood from each donor was collected in a volume of roughly 9.2 milliliters. The genes are TRBV5-1 and TRBJ2-7; D gene uncertain. The TCR comes from a young woman in good health. The specimen sequenced was blood. CDR3 sequence: CASGRDGVGEQYF. The CDR3 DNA reads TGCGCCAGCGGACGAGACGGCGTGGGCGAGCAGTACTTC.